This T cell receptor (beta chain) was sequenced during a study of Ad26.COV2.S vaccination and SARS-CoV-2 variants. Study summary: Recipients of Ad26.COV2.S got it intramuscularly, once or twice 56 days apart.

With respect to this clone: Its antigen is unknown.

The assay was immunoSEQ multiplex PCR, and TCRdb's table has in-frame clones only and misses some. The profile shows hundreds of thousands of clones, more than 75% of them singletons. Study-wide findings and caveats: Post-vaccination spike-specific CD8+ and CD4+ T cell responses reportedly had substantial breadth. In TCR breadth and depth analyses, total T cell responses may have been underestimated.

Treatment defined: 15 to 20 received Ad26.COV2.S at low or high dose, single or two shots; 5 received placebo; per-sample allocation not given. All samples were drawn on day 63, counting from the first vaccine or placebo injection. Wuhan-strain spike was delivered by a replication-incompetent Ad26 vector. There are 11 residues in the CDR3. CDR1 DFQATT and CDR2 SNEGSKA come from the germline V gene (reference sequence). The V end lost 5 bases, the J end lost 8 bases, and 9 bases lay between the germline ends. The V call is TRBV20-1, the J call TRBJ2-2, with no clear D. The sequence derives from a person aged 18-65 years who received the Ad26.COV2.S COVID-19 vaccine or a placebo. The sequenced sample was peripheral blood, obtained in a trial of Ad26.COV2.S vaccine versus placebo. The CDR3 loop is CSAGRWGELFF. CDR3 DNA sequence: TGCAGTGCTGGCCGCTGGGGGGAGCTGTTTTTT.